The 19 T cell receptor beta chains presented below share a single source sample, sequenced in a study of shared clonotypes between healthy human individuals. Profiled with immunoSEQ multiplex PCR; TCRdb holds only in-frame clones, not every one. The sample lists hundreds of thousands of clones, around 78% occurring once. Sequenced: memory CD4+ T cells sorted from blood. The subset is: CD45RA-negative fraction. The receptor set was obtained from a young woman in good health.

The chain couples TRBV27 to TRBJ2-1; TRBD1 matches at 8 bases. This CDR3 has 19 residues. Germline values: CDR1 MNHEY, CDR2 SMNVEV (reference sequence). V was clipped by 6 bases and J by 0 bases; unmatched bases: 16. CDR3 DNA sequence: TGTGCCAGCAGGCGGAGACAGGGGACGGTGGGGTTCTCCTACAATGAGCAGTTCTTC. It encodes CASRRRQGTVGFSYNEQFF.

This clone was seen a single time. V is TRBV11-3 and J is TRBJ2-1; D remains ambiguous. Germline V gene sequence: CDR1 SGHNT, CDR2 YENEEA. The V end was cut by 5 bases, the J end by 0 bases, with 11 bases between. The CDR3 is 15 residues long. In DNA form, the CDR3 reads TGTGCCAGCAGCGGCTTGGGCAGCTCCTACAATGAGCAGTTCTTC. This encodes CASSGLGSSYNEQFF.

Only one count was recorded for this clone. The gene calls are TRBV2 and TRBJ2-1; D remains unclear. The CDR3 sequence is 13 residues long. Trimming removed 10 bases from V and 7 bases from J, with 17 bases in between. CDR1 and CDR2 (germline): SNHLY, FYNNEI. The CDR3 loop reads CATARPANNEQFF. The CDR3 coding sequence is TGTGCCACGGCGAGGCCAGCTAATAATGAGCAGTTCTTC.

On this clone itself: Distinct nucleotide sequences in the sample also encode this CDR3. The rearrangement links TRBV4-1 to TRBJ2-5; D remains ambiguous. CDR3 size: 12 residues. Trimming left V 4 bases short and J 4 bases short, with 7 bases between. CDR1 is MGHRA, CDR2 YSYEKL, per germline. CDR3 DNA sequence: TGCGCCAGCAGCCGGGTAGGAGAGACCCAGTACTTC. It translates to CASSRVGETQYF.

V is TRBV2 and J is TRBJ1-5; D is ambiguous. CDR1 SNHLY and CDR2 FYNNEI come from the germline V gene. The germline V and J ends were trimmed by 4 bases and 7 bases, with 8 bases remaining between them. This CDR3 comprises 12 residues. The chain's CDR3 is CASSALGQPQHF. The DNA of the CDR3 is TGTGCCAGCAGTGCTCTGGGACAGCCCCAGCATTTT.

This clone was seen only once. V and J are TRBV5-1 and TRBJ2-7, with a possible D match to TRBD2 (6 bases). CDR1 SGHRS and CDR2 YFSETQ come from the germline V gene. There are 15 residues in the CDR3. Trimming stripped 4 bases from V and 2 bases from J, with 16 bases between. The CDR3 region has the DNA TGCGCCAGCAGCCCGGGGGTAGCGCAAACCTACGAGCAGTACTTC. It yields the protein CASSPGVAQTYEQYF.

The rearrangement joins TRBV6-5 to TRBJ1-6; D remains ambiguous. The CDR3 length is 15 residues. With 2 bases removed from V and 4 bases from J, the gap between germline ends came to 9 bases. Germline values: CDR1 MNHEY, CDR2 SVGAGI. This CDR3 is CASSYLSLYNSPLHF. In DNA, the CDR3 is TGTGCCAGCAGTTACCTCAGCTTGTATAATTCACCCCTCCACTTT.

The chain is built from TRBV2 and TRBJ2-7, with D unclear. Per the germline V gene, CDR1 is SNHLY and CDR2 is FYNNEI. V lost 7 bases and J lost 3, with 19 bases in between. This CDR3 region has 15 residues. CDR3 region: CASISSLEVHYEQYF. The DNA of the CDR3 is TGTGCCAGCATCTCATCGCTCGAGGTTCACTACGAGCAGTACTTC.

V gene TRBV5-1 combines with J gene TRBJ2-5, with TRBD2 matching over 12 bases. This CDR3 comprises 16 residues. Trimming took 7 bases from V and 6 from J; bases not matched to a gene: 13. Germline V gene lookup returns CDR1 SGHRS and CDR2 YFSETQ. CDR3 region: CASDRLAGVSSKTQYF. For the CDR3, the DNA is TGCGCCAGCGACCGACTAGCGGGAGTCTCTTCGAAGACCCAGTACTTC.

The rearrangement joins TRBV21-1 to TRBJ1-2. TRBV21-1 is a recognized pseudogene. This CDR3 is built from 16 residues. CDR3 amino acids: CASSKHAPMGNYGYTF. DNA for the CDR3: TGTGCCAGCAGCAAACACGCCCCCATGGGTAACTATGGCTACACCTTC.

This clone was seen only once. DNA for the CDR3: TGTGCCAGCAGCACAGGACAGTCTAGCTCCTACAATGAGCAGTTCTTC. It encodes CASSTGQSSSYNEQFF. This chain joins TRBV7-7 and TRBJ2-1, with D possibly being TRBD1 (6 bases). V dropped 5 bases and J dropped 0 bases, with 14 bases sitting between them. CDR1 and CDR2 from the germline V gene are SSHAT and FNYEAQ (reference sequence). This CDR3 comprises 16 residues. The full variable domain, its missing parts supplied by reference TRBV7-7 and TRBJ2-1, is GAGVSQSPRYKVTKRGQDVTLRCDPISSHATLYWYQQALGQGPEFLTYFNYEAQPDKSGLPSDRFSAERPEGSISTLTIQRTEQRDSAMYRCASSTGQSSSYNEQFFGPGTRLTVL.

This chain connects TRBV19 to TRBJ2-4, with a tentative D call TRBD2 (6 bases). V was shortened by 7 bases and J by 1 base, with 14 bases between the two germline ends. The V gene's germline CDR1 is LNHDA and CDR2 SQIVND (reference sequence). The CDR3 runs to 15 residues. The CDR3 DNA follows: TGTGCCAGTAATCCGGGCGGGAAGGCCAAAAACATTCAGTACTTC. The encoded protein is CASNPGGKAKNIQYF.

This clone was picked up one time. The CDR3 loop reads CASSFKRAEGYTF. CDR3 DNA: TGTGCCAGCAGCTTTAAAAGGGCTGAGGGCTACACCTTC. The chain uses TRBV7-9 and TRBJ1-2; no clear D. Trimming took off 3 bases at V and 8 bases at J, with 13 bases between the two ends. The CDR3 totals 13 residues. Germline V lookup: CDR1 SEHNR, CDR2 FQNEAQ (reference sequence).

The chain links TRBV28 to TRBJ2-1, with TRBD1 identical over 9 bases. Germline V CDR1 and CDR2: MDHEN, SYDVKM. The CDR3 sequence is 15 residues long. Germline trimming cut 3 bases from V and 7 bases from J; bases unmatched to any gene: 7. DNA of the CDR3: TGTGCCAGCAGTTTGCCGGGACAGGGTTTAAATGAGCAGTTCTTC. As protein: CASSLPGQGLNEQFF.

The rearrangement links TRBV27 to TRBJ1-4; D gene ambiguous. Germline CDR1 and CDR2: MNHEY and SMNVEV (reference sequence). CDR3 size: 15 residues. Deletions cut 6 bases from V and 3 bases from J, with 14 bases between. The DNA for the CDR3 is TGTGCCAGCAGACAAACAGCAAATCCTAATGAAAAACTGTTTTTT. Amino acids: CASRQTANPNEKLFF.

This clone came up once. This chain links TRBV11-2 with TRBJ2-7; no reliable D call. This CDR3 is 14 amino acids long. Trimming pared 0 bases from V and 2 bases from J, leaving 8 bases between. CDR1 is SGHAT and CDR2 is FQNNGV in the germline V gene. The DNA for the CDR3 is TGTGCCAGCAGCTTAGATCCCGGGCCCTACGAGCAGTACTTC. Encoded protein: CASSLDPGPYEQYF.

The chain has TRBV5-4 and TRBJ2-5; D call uncertain. CDR1 is SGHNT and CDR2 is YYREEE in the germline V gene (reference sequence). The CDR3 covers 16 residues. V was trimmed by 4 bases and J by 4 bases, leaving 20 bases between them. The CDR3 here is CASSQYAARAGETQYF. The CDR3, as DNA: TGTGCCAGCAGCCAATACGCGGCTAGGGCAGGAGAGACCCAGTACTTC.

This clone was detected once. The V call is TRBV5-4, the J call TRBJ2-7; D gene ambiguous. The CDR3 loop spans 14 amino acids. Germline V gene lookup returns CDR1 SGHNT and CDR2 YYREEE (reference sequence). V gave up 0 bases and J gave up 6 bases, with 13 bases separating them. DNA of the CDR3: TGTGCCAGCAGCTTGGGTGGTGGGTTAAGCGAGCAGTACTTC. Translating it yields CASSLGGGLSEQYF.

This clone appeared a few times. Additional DNA sequences in this sample encode the identical CDR3. The CDR3 DNA follows: TGTGCCAGCAGTTTCTACCAGGGGGCTGAAGCTTTCTTT. This codes for CASSFYQGAEAFF. The V call is TRBV27, the J call TRBJ1-1; TRBD1 agrees at 7 bases. Per germline, CDR1 MNHEY and CDR2 SMNVEV (reference sequence). The V gene end was trimmed by 3 bases and the J gene end by 6 bases; junction bases not matched to a gene: 4. The CDR3 spans 13 residues.